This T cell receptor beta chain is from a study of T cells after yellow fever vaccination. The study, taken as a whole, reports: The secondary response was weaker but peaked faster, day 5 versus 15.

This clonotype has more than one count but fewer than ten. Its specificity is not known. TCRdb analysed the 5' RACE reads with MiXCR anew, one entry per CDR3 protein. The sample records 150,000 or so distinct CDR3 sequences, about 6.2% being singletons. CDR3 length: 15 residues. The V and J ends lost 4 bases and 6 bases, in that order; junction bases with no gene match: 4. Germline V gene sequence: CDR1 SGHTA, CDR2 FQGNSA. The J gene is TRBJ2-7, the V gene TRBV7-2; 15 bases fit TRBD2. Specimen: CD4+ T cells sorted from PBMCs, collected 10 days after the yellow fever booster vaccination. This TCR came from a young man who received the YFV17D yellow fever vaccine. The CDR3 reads CASSWTSGRVSEQYF. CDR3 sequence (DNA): TGTGCCAGCAGCTGGACTAGCGGGAGGGTCTCCGAGCAGTACTTC.